These T cell receptor beta chains were read from a single sample in a study of Graves' ophthalmopathy and Graves' hyperthyroidism. Via MiXCR, TCRdb re-called the multiplex PCR reads, giving one row per CDR3 protein. The sample carries 200,000 to 300,000 distinct CDR3 sequences, 40% to 50% recorded once. Sequences were obtained from peripheral blood. These receptors were obtained from an adult man with Graves' ophthalmopathy. The CDR3 runs from the conserved cysteine through the conserved F or W. The D gene is left open where the match is weak. Not all rows give a size; the values are once, few, many and, for expanded clones, a class.

d_gene,abundance,v_gene,j_gene,CDR3aa,CDR3nt
-,many,TRBV7-8,TRBJ2-2,CASSSMKTGELFF,TGTGCCAGCAGCTCAATGAAAACCGGGGAGCTGTTTTTT
-,few,TRBV12-3/TRBV12-4,TRBJ2-5,CASSSGAFQETQYF,TGTGCCAGCAGCTCAGGGGCATTCCAAGAGACCCAGTACTTC
-,-,TRBV7-6,TRBJ1-4,CASSLGGAINEKLFF,TGTGCCAGCAGCTTAGGAGGGGCGATTAATGAAAAACTGTTTTTT
TRBD1,-,TRBV9,TRBJ2-7,CASSRQQGAGSPLHF,TGCGCCAGCAGCCGCCAACAGGGGGCAGGATCACCCCTCCACTTC
TRBD1,-,TRBV10-3,TRBJ2-3,CASSIGTGAVDTQYF,TGTGCCAGCAGCATCGGGACAGGGGCTGTAGATACGCAGTATTTT
-,-,TRBV29-1,TRBJ2-5,CSVEGQERETQYF,TGCAGCGTTGAAGGACAGGAGAGGGAGACCCAGTACTTC
-,-,TRBV20-1,TRBJ1-5,CSARDRRVRGQPQHF,TGCAGTGCTAGAGATAGAAGGGTTCGAGGTCAGCCCCAGCATTTT
TRBD1,few,TRBV5-1,TRBJ1-2,CASSLDGRGLHGYTF,TGCGCCAGCAGCTTGGATGGCAGGGGGTTGCATGGCTACACCTTC
-,few,TRBV7-8,TRBJ1-4,CASSLEPYDNEKLFF,TGTGCCAGCAGCTTGGAGCCATACGATAATGAAAAACTGTTTTTT
-,few,TRBV19,TRBJ1-5,CARQLPAVIRAQHF,TGTGCCAGACAACTCCCGGCAGTCATTAGGGCCCAGCATTTT
-,-,TRBV5-1,TRBJ2-7,CASAPGPGSSYEQYF,TGCGCCAGCGCCCCGGGTCCCGGAAGCTCCTACGAGCAGTACTTC
TRBD1,-,TRBV5-1,TRBJ2-7,CASSLSGGPNEQYF,TGCGCCAGCAGCTTATCAGGGGGCCCCAACGAGCAGTACTTC
-,many,TRBV29-1,TRBJ1-1,CSVSEGEGTEAFF,TGCAGCGTCTCCGAGGGGGAGGGCACTGAAGCTTTCTTT
TRBD2,-,TRBV12-3/TRBV12-4,TRBJ2-3,CASRGLTTDTQYF,TGTGCCAGCAGGGGACTAACCACAGATACGCAGTATTTT
-,-,TRBV5-1,TRBJ2-7,CASSLEGTEQYF,TGCGCCAGCAGCTTAGAGGGAACCGAGCAGTACTTC
-,few,TRBV7-9,TRBJ2-7,CASSLAYTTYEQYF,TGTGCCAGCAGCTTAGCGTACACAACCTACGAGCAGTACTTC
-,-,TRBV7-6,TRBJ2-7,CASSFMTGPSYEQYF,TGTGCCAGCAGCTTCATGACAGGCCCGTCCTACGAGCAGTACTTC
TRBD2,many,TRBV20-1,TRBJ2-7,CSARTSGSYEQYF,TGCAGTGCTAGAACTAGCGGGAGCTACGAGCAGTACTTC
-,few,TRBV12-3/TRBV12-4,TRBJ1-2,CASIKTTANYGYTF,TGTGCCAGCATCAAGACTACAGCTAACTATGGCTACACCTTC
-,-,TRBV7-8,TRBJ2-5,CASSLSPLAETQYF,TGTGCCAGCAGCTTATCTCCCCTAGCGGAGACCCAGTACTTC
-,few,TRBV27,TRBJ1-1,CASSLTRHTEAFF,TGTGCCAGCAGTTTGACCCGACACACTGAAGCTTTCTTT
TRBD1,-,TRBV12-3/TRBV12-4,TRBJ1-5,CATLGGQGANYSNQPQHF,TGTGCCACCTTGGGGGGACAGGGGGCCAATTATAGCAATCAGCCCCAGCATTTT
TRBD2,few,TRBV6-1,TRBJ2-5,CASSESPGTSGRPSETQYF,TGTGCCAGCAGTGAAAGCCCTGGGACTAGCGGGAGACCGTCGGAGACCCAGTACTTC
-,-,TRBV7-2,TRBJ2-6,CASSPTQDRPGANVLTF,TGTGCCAGCAGTCCAACACAGGACAGACCTGGGGCCAACGTCCTGACTTTC
-,few,TRBV20-1,TRBJ1-2,CSATLRTEASNYGYTF,TGCAGTGCTACCCTAAGGACAGAGGCTTCTAACTATGGCTACACCTTC
-,-,TRBV5-1,TRBJ1-1,CASRFGGRNTEAFF,TGCGCCAGCAGGTTTGGGGGGAGGAACACTGAAGCTTTCTTT
-,few,TRBV9,TRBJ2-6,CASSTLRANVLTF,TGTGCCAGCAGCACACTACGGGCCAACGTCCTGACTTTC
-,-,TRBV9,TRBJ1-6,CASSLTGLNSPLHF,TGTGCCAGCAGTTTAACAGGACTCAATTCACCCCTCCACTTT
-,-,TRBV4-3,TRBJ2-5,CASSQDRRPQYF,TGCGCCAGCAGCCAAGATCGGCGACCCCAGTACTTC
TRBD1,-,TRBV5-1,TRBJ2-7,CASSPSTGDGYEQYF,TGCGCCAGCAGCCCATCGACAGGGGATGGGTACGAGCAGTACTTC
TRBD2,-,TRBV7-9,TRBJ2-7,CASSLVASGKYEQYF,TGTGCCAGCAGCTTAGTGGCTAGCGGGAAGTACGAGCAGTACTTC
-,many,TRBV2,TRBJ2-6,CASSLTQAGANVLTF,TGTGCCAGCAGTCTCACTCAAGCTGGGGCCAACGTCCTGACTTTC
TRBD2,few,TRBV2,TRBJ2-2,CASSGGLAGSNTGELFF,TGTGCCAGCAGTGGGGGCCTAGCGGGCTCGAACACCGGGGAGCTGTTTTTT
-,few,TRBV7-2,TRBJ2-7,CASSFASSYEQYF,TGTGCCAGCAGCTTTGCCAGTTCCTACGAGCAGTACTTC
TRBD1,-,TRBV7-8,TRBJ2-7,CASSLAGQGYDEQYF,TGTGCCAGCAGCTTAGCCGGACAGGGGTACGACGAGCAGTACTTC
-,-,TRBV7-3,TRBJ2-2,CASSYQHSTGELFF,TGTGCCAGCAGCTATCAACATTCCACCGGGGAGCTGTTTTTT
-,many,TRBV25-1,TRBJ1-1,CASRVRSEAFF,TGTGCCAGCAGAGTAAGGTCTGAAGCTTTCTTT
-,once,TRBV7-9,TRBJ1-1,CASSPDGGGSENTEAFF,TGTGCCAGCAGCCCCGACGGGGGGGGATCAGAGAACACTGAAGCTTTCTTT
TRBD1,-,TRBV4-2,TRBJ1-2,CASSPDRARGGYTF,TGTGCCAGCAGCCCTGACAGGGCGAGGGGAGGCTACACCTTC
TRBD1,-,TRBV29-1,TRBJ1-2,CSAERNRGIDYGYTF,TGCAGCGCCGAAAGGAACAGGGGAATCGACTATGGCTACACCTTC
-,-,TRBV20-1,TRBJ2-5,CSARDSSPGQGFGETQYF,TGCAGTGCTAGAGATTCCTCCCCTGGGCAGGGTTTCGGGGAGACCCAGTACTTC
-,-,TRBV7-2,TRBJ2-2,CAPVDETGELFF,TGTGCCCCCGTAGACGAAACCGGGGAGCTGTTTTTT
-,-,TRBV25-1,TRBJ1-2,CASSSLDGGFYSGYGYTF,TGTGCCAGCAGTTCTCTTGACGGAGGGTTCTACTCGGGTTATGGCTACACCTTC
-,once,TRBV7-9,TRBJ1-5,CASELGANQPQHF,TGTGCCAGCGAGCTGGGGGCAAATCAGCCCCAGCATTTT
-,few,TRBV2,TRBJ2-5,CASRGKLQETQYF,TGTGCCAGCAGAGGCAAACTCCAAGAGACCCAGTACTTC
-,-,TRBV7-3,TRBJ2-7,CASSYHQSGSYEQYF,TGTGCCAGCAGTTACCATCAAAGCGGGTCCTACGAGCAGTACTTC